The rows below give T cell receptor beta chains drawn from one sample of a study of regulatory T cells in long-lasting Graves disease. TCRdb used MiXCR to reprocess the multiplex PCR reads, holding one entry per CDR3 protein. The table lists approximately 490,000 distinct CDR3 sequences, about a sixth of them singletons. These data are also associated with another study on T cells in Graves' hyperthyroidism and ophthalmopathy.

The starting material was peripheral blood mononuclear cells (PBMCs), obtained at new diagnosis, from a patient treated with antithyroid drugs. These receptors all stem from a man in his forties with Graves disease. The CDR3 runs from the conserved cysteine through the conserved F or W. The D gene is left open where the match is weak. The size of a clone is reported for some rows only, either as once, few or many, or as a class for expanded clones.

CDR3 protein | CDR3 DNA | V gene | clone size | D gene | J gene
CASSRYRGQTQGETQYF | TGTGCCAGCAGCCGATACCGGGGACAAACTCAGGGGGAGACCCAGTACTTC | TRBV3-1 | - | - | TRBJ2-5
CASSSARGNIQYF | TGTGCCAGCAGCTCCGCGAGGGGTAACATTCAGTACTTC | TRBV11-2 | many | - | TRBJ2-4
CASSLGYRLANLETQYF | TGTGCCAGCAGCTTAGGGTACCGACTAGCTAATTTAGAGACCCAGTACTTC | TRBV7-9 | - | TRBD2 | TRBJ2-5
CASSPDGGEAFF | TGTGCCAGCTCACCAGACGGGGGGGAAGCTTTCTTT | TRBV18 | many | - | TRBJ1-1
CASSVLGAGETQYF | TGTGCCAGCAGTGTCTTGGGGGCGGGCGAGACCCAGTACTTC | TRBV2 | many | - | TRBJ2-5
CATSEGGWGTYNEQFF | TGTGCCACCAGTGAGGGGGGGTGGGGTACCTACAATGAGCAGTTCTTC | TRBV24-1 | - | TRBD2 | TRBJ2-1
CASRGTGQVGEEQYF | TGTGCCAGCAGGGGGACTGGGCAGGTTGGCGAAGAGCAGTACTTC | TRBV28 | many | - | TRBJ2-7
CASSERTARHYEQYF | TGTGCCAGCAGTGAAAGGACTGCGCGCCACTACGAGCAGTACTTC | TRBV6-2/TRBV6-3 | - | - | TRBJ2-7
CASSEQLGNIQYF | TGTGCCAGCAGTGAACAGCTTGGAAACATTCAGTACTTC | TRBV2 | many | - | TRBJ2-4
CASSQDSSGSSYEQFF | TGTGCCAGCAGCCAAGATTCTAGCGGGAGCTCCTACGAGCAGTTCTTC | TRBV4-2 | - | TRBD2 | TRBJ2-1
CASSALRAPVTGELFF | TGTGCCAGCAGCGCGCTCAGGGCACCAGTCACCGGGGAGCTGTTTTTT | TRBV9 | - | - | TRBJ2-2
CASMAVGTAGRGQYF | TGTGCCAGCATGGCGGTCGGGACAGCGGGCCGGGGGCAGTACTTC | TRBV2 | many | - | TRBJ2-7
CASSPSGTGQETQYF | TGTGCCAGCAGTCCTTCCGGGACAGGGCAAGAGACCCAGTACTTC | TRBV3-1 | many | TRBD1 | TRBJ2-5
CASSQGLVPNEQFF | TGTGCCAGCAGTCAAGGACTAGTTCCTAATGAGCAGTTCTTC | TRBV6-1 | few | TRBD2 | TRBJ2-1
CASSFDLAGVGNEQFF | TGCGCCAGCAGCTTCGATCTAGCGGGAGTCGGGAATGAGCAGTTCTTC | TRBV5-1 | - | TRBD2 | TRBJ2-1
CASSSGISYNEQFF | TGCGCCAGCAGCTCCGGGATTTCCTACAATGAGCAGTTCTTC | TRBV5-1 | few | - | TRBJ2-1
CSARAHLGTNSYEQYF | TGCAGTGCTAGGGCCCATCTAGGAACGAACTCCTACGAGCAGTACTTC | TRBV20-1 | - | - | TRBJ2-7
CASNGLAGVNEQYF | TGTGCCAGCAACGGACTAGCGGGAGTTAACGAGCAGTACTTC | TRBV6-2/TRBV6-3 | many | TRBD2 | TRBJ2-7
CASTAFPSYEQYF | TGTGCCAGTACGGCGTTCCCGTCCTACGAGCAGTACTTC | TRBV28 | many | - | TRBJ2-7
CASSLLLDGEETQYF | TGCGCCAGCAGCTTGTTGCTCGACGGAGAAGAGACCCAGTACTTC | TRBV5-1 | many | - | TRBJ2-5
CASSPPGLDSEQYF | TGTGCCAGCTCACCGCCGGGACTGGATAGCGAGCAGTACTTC | TRBV18 | - | - | TRBJ2-7
CSAEHPLSYNEQFF | TGCAGTGCGGAACATCCTTTATCCTACAATGAGCAGTTCTTC | TRBV20-1 | few | - | TRBJ2-1
CASSPPGTASTDTQYF | TGTGCCAGCTCACCACCGGGAACAGCTAGCACAGATACGCAGTATTTT | TRBV18 | many | - | TRBJ2-3